Listed below are T cell receptor beta chains from one sample, sequenced in a study of long-term antiretroviral therapy in people with HIV. Using immunoSEQ multiplex PCR, the repertoire was profiled, and TCRdb retains in-frame clones only, with some absent. There are more than 25,000 clones in the sample; roughly 87% occur only once, and roughly 0.94% lies in the top ten. Sequenced material: unsorted PBMCs, taken 2 years after starting antiretroviral therapy. These receptors came from a man aged 50-60 years with HIV. Each CDR3 is given with its conserved first and last residue. A D gene is named only where the DNA matches it firmly. Clone sizes are given selectively: once, few, many, or a class where the clone is expanded.

>TRBJ1-2|TRBV7-9|.|few
CASSLERSRNLGYTF
TGTGCCAGCAGCTTAGAACGCAGCAGGAACCTTGGCTACACCTTC
>TRBJ1-5|TRBV19|TRBD1|.
CASSIRTGGNWPQHF
TGTGCCAGTAGTATACGGACAGGGGGCAACTGGCCCCAGCATTTT
>TRBJ1-5|TRBV11-2|.|.
CASSLERNQPQHF
TGTGCCAGCAGCTTAGAGAGGAATCAGCCCCAGCATTTT
>TRBJ1-5|TRBV6-5|TRBD1|.
CASSNRGNNQPQHF
TGTGCCAGCAGTAACAGGGGAAACAATCAGCCCCAGCATTTT
>TRBJ1-1|TRBV5-6|TRBD1|once
CASSGTGVINTEAFF
TGTGCCAGCAGCGGGACAGGGGTCATTAACACTGAAGCTTTCTTT
>TRBJ2-4|TRBV18|TRBD2|.
CASSLGRAGDIQYF
TGTGCCAGCTCACTAGGCAGGGCGGGAGACATTCAGTACTTC
>TRBJ1-2|TRBV18|TRBD1|.
CASSPGQGNGYTF
TGTGCCAGCTCACCAGGACAGGGGAATGGCTACACCTTC
>TRBJ2-2|TRBV5-1|TRBD2|.
CASSELAGGFTGELFF
TGCGCCAGCAGCGAACTAGCGGGAGGGTTTACCGGGGAGCTGTTTTTT
>TRBJ1-5|TRBV5-1|TRBD1|.
CASSSGTGVGQPQHF
TGCGCCAGCAGTTCCGGGACAGGGGTGGGTCAGCCCCAGCATTTT
>TRBJ2-7|TRBV9|TRBD1|.
CASSVTVGTAVNEQYF
TGTGCCAGCAGCGTAACGGTCGGGACAGCCGTCAACGAGCAGTACTTC
>TRBJ2-2|TRBV19|.|.
CASSIRRTGELFF
TGTGCCAGTAGTATACGGAGGACCGGGGAGCTGTTTTTT
>TRBJ2-7|TRBV2|TRBD1|.
CASSTPGQGSYEQYF
TGTGCCAGCAGTACGCCGGGACAGGGCTCCTACGAGCAGTACTTC
>TRBJ2-7|TRBV7-9|TRBD1|.
CASSIPPDREVYEQYF
TGTGCCAGCAGCATTCCACCGGACAGGGAGGTCTACGAGCAGTACTTC
>TRBJ1-1|TRBV13|TRBD1|.
CASSRGQGGEAFF
TGTGCCAGCAGCCGTGGACAGGGTGGTGAAGCTTTCTTT
>TRBJ1-3|TRBV7-9|TRBD1|.
CATRRTGQYDTIYF
TGTGCCACCAGGAGGACAGGGCAATATGACACCATATATTTT
>TRBJ2-5|TRBV28|TRBD2|few
CASSLYLAGGSETQYF
TGTGCCAGCAGTTTATACCTAGCGGGAGGGTCAGAGACCCAGTACTTC
>TRBJ2-1|TRBV30|.|once
CAWSRGTVPYNEQFF
TGTGCCTGGAGCCGGGGTACAGTACCCTACAATGAGCAGTTCTTC
>TRBJ1-1|TRBV5-1|.|.
CASSLVRGNTEAFF
TGCGCCAGCAGCTTGGTTCGGGGAAACACTGAAGCTTTCTTT
>TRBJ1-4|TRBV7-9|TRBD1|.
CASSPTGESSEKLFF
TGTGCCAGCAGCCCGACAGGGGAATCCTCTGAAAAACTGTTTTTT